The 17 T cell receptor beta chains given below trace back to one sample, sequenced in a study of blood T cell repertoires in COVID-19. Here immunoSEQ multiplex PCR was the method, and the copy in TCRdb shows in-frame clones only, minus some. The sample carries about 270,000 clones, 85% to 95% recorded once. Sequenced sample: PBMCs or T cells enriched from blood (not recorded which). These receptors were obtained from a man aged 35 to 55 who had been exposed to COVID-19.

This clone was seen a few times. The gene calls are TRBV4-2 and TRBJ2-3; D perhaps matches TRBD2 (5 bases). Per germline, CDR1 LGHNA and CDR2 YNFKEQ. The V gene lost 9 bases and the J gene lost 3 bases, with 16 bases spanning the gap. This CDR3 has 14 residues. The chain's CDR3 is CASRTGSGTDTQYF. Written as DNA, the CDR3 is TGTGCCAGTCGGACCGGGTCGGGAACAGATACGCAGTATTTT.

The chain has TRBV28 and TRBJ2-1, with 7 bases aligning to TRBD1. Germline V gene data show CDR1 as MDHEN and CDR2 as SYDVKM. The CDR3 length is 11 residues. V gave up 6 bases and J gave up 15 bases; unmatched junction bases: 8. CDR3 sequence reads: CASSQGGPRFF. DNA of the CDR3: TGTGCCAGCAGCCAAGGGGGCCCGAGGTTCTTC.

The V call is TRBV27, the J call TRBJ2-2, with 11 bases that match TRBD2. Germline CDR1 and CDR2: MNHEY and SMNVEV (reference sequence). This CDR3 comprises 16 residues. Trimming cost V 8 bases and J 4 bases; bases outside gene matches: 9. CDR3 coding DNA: TGTGCCAGCCGTTCAACTAGCGGGAGTCCCACCGGGGAGCTGTTTTTT. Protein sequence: CASRSTSGSPTGELFF.

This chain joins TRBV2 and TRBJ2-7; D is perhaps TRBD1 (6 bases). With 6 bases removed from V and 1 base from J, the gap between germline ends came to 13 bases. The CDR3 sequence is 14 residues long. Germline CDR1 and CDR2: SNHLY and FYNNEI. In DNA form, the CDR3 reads TGTGCCAGCAGCCCAGCGGACAGTTCCTACGAGCAGTACTTC. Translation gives CASSPADSSYEQYF.

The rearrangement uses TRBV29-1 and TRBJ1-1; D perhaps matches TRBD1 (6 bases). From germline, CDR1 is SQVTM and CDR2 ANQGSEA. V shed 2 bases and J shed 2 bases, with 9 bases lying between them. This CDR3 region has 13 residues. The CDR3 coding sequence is TGCAGCGTTGAAAGGGGGATCAACACTGAAGCTTTCTTT. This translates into CSVERGINTEAFF.

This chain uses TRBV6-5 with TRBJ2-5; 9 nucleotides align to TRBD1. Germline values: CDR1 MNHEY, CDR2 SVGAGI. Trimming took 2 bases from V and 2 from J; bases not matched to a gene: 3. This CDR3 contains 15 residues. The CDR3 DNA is TGTGCCAGCAGTTACCCCGGGACAGGGCAAGAGACCCAGTACTTC. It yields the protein CASSYPGTGQETQYF.

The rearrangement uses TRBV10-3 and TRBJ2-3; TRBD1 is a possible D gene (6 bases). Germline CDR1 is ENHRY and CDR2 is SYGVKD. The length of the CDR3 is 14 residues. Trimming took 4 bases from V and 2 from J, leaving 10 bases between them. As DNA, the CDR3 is TGTGCCATCAGTGGACAGGTTTCCACAGATACGCAGTATTTT. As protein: CAISGQVSTDTQYF.

The CDR3 sequence is CASSLVSTGGSYEQYF. The CDR3 nucleotides read TGTGCCAGCAGCTTAGTGTCTACAGGGGGCTCCTACGAGCAGTACTTC. The gene calls are TRBV11-2 and TRBJ2-7; 8 nucleotides align to TRBD1. Germline V CDR1 and CDR2: SGHAT, FQNNGV. This CDR3 has 16 amino acids. Unmatched junction bases numbered 5, after V lost 1 base and J lost 0 bases.

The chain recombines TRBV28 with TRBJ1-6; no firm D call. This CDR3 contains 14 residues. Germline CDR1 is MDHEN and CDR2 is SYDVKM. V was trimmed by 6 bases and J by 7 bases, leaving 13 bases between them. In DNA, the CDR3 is TGTGCCAGCAGGAGGGTAAATATAAATTCACCCCTCCACTTT. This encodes CASRRVNINSPLHF.

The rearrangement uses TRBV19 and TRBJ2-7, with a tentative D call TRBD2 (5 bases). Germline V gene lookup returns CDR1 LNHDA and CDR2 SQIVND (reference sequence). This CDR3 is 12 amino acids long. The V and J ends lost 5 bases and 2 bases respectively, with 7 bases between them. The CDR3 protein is CASSSGTYEQYF. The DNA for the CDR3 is TGTGCCAGTAGTTCGGGGACCTACGAGCAGTACTTC.

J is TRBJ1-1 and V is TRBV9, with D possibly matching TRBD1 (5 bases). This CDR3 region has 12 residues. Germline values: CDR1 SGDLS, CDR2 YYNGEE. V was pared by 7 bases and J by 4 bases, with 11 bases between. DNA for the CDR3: TGTGCCAGCTCGGGCAGGGCCACTGAAGCTTTCTTT. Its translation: CASSGRATEAFF.

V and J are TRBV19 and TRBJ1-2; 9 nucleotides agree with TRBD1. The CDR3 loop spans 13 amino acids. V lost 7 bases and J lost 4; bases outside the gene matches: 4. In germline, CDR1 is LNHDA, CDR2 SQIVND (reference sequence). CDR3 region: CASTLGQGYGYTF. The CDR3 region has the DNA TGTGCCAGTACCCTGGGACAGGGCTATGGCTACACCTTC.

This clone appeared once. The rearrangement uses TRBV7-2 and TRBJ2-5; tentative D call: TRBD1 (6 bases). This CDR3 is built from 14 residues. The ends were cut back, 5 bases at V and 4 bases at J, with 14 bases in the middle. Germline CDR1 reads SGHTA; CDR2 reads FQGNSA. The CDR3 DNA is TGTGCCAGCAGCCAAACTATAGGGGGAGAGACCCAGTACTTC. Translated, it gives CASSQTIGGETQYF.

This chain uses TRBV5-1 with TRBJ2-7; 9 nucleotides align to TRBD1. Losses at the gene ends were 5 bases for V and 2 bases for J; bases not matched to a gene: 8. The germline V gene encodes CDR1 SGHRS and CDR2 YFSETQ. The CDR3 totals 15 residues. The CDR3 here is CASRLWTGDTYEQYF. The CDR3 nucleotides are TGCGCCAGCAGACTGTGGACAGGGGACACCTACGAGCAGTACTTC.

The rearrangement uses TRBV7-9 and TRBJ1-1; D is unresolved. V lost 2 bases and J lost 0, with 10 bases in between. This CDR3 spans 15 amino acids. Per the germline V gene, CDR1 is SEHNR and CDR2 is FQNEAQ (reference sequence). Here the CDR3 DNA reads TGTGCCAGCAGCTTATCGGGAACCATGAACACTGAAGCTTTCTTT. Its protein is CASSLSGTMNTEAFF.

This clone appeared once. The CDR3 DNA reads as TGTGCCAGCAGCTGGGCCGGGACAAGCAATCAGCCCCAGCATTTT. Amino acids: CASSWAGTSNQPQHF. V gene TRBV7-8 combines with J gene TRBJ1-5, with a weak D call TRBD1 (6 bases). Germline V gene lookup returns CDR1 SGHVS and CDR2 FQNEAQ. V was trimmed by 4 bases and J by 1 base, leaving 11 bases between them. The CDR3 is made up of 15 amino acids. Variable domain in full (rest from reference TRBV7-8 and TRBJ1-5): GAGVSQSPRYKVAKRGQDVALRCDPISGHVSLFWYQQALGQGPEFLTYFQNEAQLDKSGLPSDRFFAERPEGSVSTLKIQRTQQEDSAVYLCASSWAGTSNQPQHFGDGTRLSIL.

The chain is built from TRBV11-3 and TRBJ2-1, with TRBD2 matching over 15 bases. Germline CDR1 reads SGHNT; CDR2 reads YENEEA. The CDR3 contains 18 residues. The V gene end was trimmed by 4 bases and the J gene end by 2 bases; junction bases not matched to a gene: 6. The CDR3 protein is CASSSGLAGGYPYNEQFF. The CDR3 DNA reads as TGTGCCAGCAGCTCGGGACTAGCGGGAGGTTACCCCTACAATGAGCAGTTCTTC.